The clone carrying this TCR beta chain is termed medium-sized (0.01 to 0.1%). This entry comes from a study of T cell repertoires in aging, cancer and after chemotherapy. The template was genomic DNA from peripheral blood, not RNA. TRB rearrangements spanning V, D and J were amplified using mixed TRB-A/B primers. TCRdb called the multiplex PCR reads again in MiXCR, with one record for every CDR3 protein. The table has about 11,000 distinct CDR3 sequences, approximately 32% seen once. Trimming removed 3 bases from V and 9 bases from J, with 13 bases in between. Germline V lookup: CDR1 SGHDT, CDR2 YYEEEE. The CDR3 loop spans 14 amino acids.

The chain recombines TRBV5-6 with TRBJ1-6, with D perhaps TRBD1 (5 bases). Specimen: blood. The receptor's source is a human donor in good health. The donor label of this sample is uncertain. CDR3 in DNA: TGTGCCAGCAGCTCCAGGCAGGGTGGTTCACCCCTCCACTTT. Translating gives CASSSRQGGSPLHF.